This record looks at one TCR beta chain sequence and its context. The same CDR3 also results from other DNA sequences found in this sample. These data come from a study of blood T cell repertoires in COVID-19. Study information: Collection of acute and convalescent COVID-19 samples took place in the United States, Italy and Spain. T cells, B-cell-depleted T cells, or PBMCs supplied cDNA or gDNA.

CDR1 and CDR2 from the germline V gene are KGHSH and LQKENI. V dropped 3 bases and J dropped 2 bases, with 7 bases sitting between them. The CDR3 has 13 amino acids. Authors' data handling: Estimated nucleated cell counts came from reference gene primer amplification. Data came from immunoSEQ multiplex PCR; TCRdb stores just in-frame clones and leaves some out. V, J and clone size reflect that table, while D and trimming were determined from the DNA. Of about 110,000 clones in the sample, less than 90% were seen once. J is TRBJ1-2 and V is TRBV18; D is unresolved. The clonotype was recovered from a woman aged 55-69 years with acute or convalescent COVID-19. Material for sequencing was peripheral blood. CDR3 DNA: TGTGCCAGCTCACCGTCGGTGAACTATGGCTACACCTTC. This sequence encodes CASSPSVNYGYTF.